This T cell receptor (beta chain) was documented in a study of brain T cells in children with intractable seizures. Points from the study as a whole: Absence of clones before surgery may stem from lower sequencing depth. HCMV serostatus was not known, and viral specificity came from CDR3 similarity only.

Time point indicated: blood from clinic visit 5 months post-surgery; TSC patient then seizure free. Sequencing was limited to surgery cases with top T cell transcript signatures in brain tissue. At least one anti-epileptic drug was given before surgery. Points on this clone: Its antigen remains unidentified.

Assay used: immunoSEQ multiplex PCR; TCRdb lists only in-frame clones, some missing. The sample shows about 340,000 clones, 93% of them seen only once. The CDR3 has 14 residues. With 5 bases removed from V and 1 base from J, the gap between germline ends came to 12 bases. The germline V gene has CDR1 MNHEY and CDR2 SVGEGT. This chain uses TRBV6-2 or TRBV6-3 with TRBJ2-7; no definite D call. The clonotype comes from a boy in the first two years of life with tuberous sclerosis and intractable seizures. The input for sequencing was peripheral blood, taken less than 6 months after surgery. The CDR3 region is CASSDHIRSYEQYF. CDR3 DNA: TGTGCCAGCAGTGACCATATACGTTCCTACGAGCAGTACTTC.